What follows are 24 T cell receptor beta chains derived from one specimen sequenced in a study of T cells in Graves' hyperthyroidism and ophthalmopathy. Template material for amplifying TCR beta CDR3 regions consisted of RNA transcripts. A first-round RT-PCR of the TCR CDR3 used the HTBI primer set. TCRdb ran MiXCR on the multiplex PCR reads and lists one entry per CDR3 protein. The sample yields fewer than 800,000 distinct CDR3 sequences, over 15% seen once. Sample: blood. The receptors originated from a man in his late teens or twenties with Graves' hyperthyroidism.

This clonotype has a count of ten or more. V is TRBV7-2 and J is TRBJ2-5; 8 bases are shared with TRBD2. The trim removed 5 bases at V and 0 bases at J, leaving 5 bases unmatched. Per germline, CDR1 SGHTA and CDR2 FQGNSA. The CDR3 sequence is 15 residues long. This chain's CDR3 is CASSPWTSYQETQYF. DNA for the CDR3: TGTGCCAGCAGCCCCTGGACTAGCTACCAAGAGACCCAGTACTTC.

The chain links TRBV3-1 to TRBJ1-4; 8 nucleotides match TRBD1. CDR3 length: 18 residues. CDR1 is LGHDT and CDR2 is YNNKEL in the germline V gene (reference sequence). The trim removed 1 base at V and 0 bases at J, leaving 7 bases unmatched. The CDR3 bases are TGTGCCAGCAGCCAAGTCCCCGGACAGGGAACAACTAATGAAAAACTGTTTTTT. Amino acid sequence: CASSQVPGQGTTNEKLFF.

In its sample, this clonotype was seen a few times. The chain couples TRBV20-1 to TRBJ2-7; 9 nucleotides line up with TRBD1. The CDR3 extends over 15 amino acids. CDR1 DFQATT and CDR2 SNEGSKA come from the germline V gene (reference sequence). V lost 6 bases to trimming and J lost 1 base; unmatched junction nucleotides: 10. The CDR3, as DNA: TGCAGTGCCAAGGCGCCGGGACAGGGATCCTACGAGCAGTACTTC. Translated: CSAKAPGQGSYEQYF.

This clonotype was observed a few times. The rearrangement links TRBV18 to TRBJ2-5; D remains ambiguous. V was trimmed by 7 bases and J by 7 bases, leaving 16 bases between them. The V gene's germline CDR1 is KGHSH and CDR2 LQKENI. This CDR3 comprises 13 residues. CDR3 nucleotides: TGTGCCAGCTTTTCGGACCGCCTTGGGACCCAGTACTTC. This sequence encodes CASFSDRLGTQYF.

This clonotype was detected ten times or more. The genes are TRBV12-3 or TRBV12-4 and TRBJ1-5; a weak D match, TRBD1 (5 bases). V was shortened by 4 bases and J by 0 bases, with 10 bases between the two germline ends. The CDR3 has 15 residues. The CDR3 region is CASSWGGISNQPQHF. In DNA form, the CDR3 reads TGTGCCAGCAGTTGGGGGGGGATTAGCAATCAGCCCCAGCATTTT.

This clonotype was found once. The CDR3: CASSRQRQLSDTQYF. CDR3 sequence (DNA): TGCGCCAGCAGCCGACAGCGACAACTCTCCGATACGCAGTATTTT. The chain employs TRBV5-1 and TRBJ2-3, with D possibly matching TRBD1 (5 bases). Germline V gene sequence: CDR1 SGHRS, CDR2 YFSETQ. The V gene lost 4 bases and the J gene lost 6 bases, with 18 bases spanning the gap. CDR3 length equals 15 residues. Using reference TRBV5-1 and TRBJ2-3 for the parts outside the CDR3, the full variable domain is KAGVTQTPRYLIKTRGQQVTLSCSPISGHRSVSWYQQTPGQGLQFLFEYFSETQRNKGNFPGRFSGRQFSNSRSEMNVSTLELGDSALYLCASSRQRQLSDTQYFGPGTRLTVL.

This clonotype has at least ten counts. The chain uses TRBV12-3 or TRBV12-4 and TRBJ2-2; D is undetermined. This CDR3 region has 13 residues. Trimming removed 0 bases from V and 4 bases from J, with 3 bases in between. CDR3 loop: CASSLALTGELFF. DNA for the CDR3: TGTGCCAGCAGTTTAGCCCTCACCGGGGAGCTGTTTTTT.

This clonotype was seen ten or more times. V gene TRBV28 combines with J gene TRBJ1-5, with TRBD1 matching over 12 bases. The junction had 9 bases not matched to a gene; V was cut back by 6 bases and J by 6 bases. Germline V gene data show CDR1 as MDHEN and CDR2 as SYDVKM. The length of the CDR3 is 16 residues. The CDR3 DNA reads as TGTGCCAGCAGCCGGAGGGGACAGGGGGCTTTTCAGCCCCAGCATTTT. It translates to CASSRRGQGAFQPQHF.

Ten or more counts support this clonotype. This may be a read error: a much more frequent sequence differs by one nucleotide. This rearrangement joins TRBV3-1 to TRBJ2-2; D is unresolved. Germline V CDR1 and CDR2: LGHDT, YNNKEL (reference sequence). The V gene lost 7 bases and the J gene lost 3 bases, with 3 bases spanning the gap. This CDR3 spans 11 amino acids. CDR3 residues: CASTDTGELFF. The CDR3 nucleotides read TGTGCCAGCACGGACACCGGGGAGCTGTTTTTT.

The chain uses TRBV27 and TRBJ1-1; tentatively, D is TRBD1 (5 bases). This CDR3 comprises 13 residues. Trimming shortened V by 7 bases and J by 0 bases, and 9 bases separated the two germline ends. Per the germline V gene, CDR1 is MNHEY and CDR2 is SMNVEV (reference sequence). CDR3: CASKWGMNTEAFF. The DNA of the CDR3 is TGTGCCAGCAAATGGGGGATGAACACTGAAGCTTTCTTT.

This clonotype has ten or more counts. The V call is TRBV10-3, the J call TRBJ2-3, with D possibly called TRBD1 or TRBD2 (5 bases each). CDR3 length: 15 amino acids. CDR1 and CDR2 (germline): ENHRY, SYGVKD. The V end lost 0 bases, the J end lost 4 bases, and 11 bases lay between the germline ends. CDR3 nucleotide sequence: TGTGCCATCAGTGAGTCCGGGACCGCCGCAGATACGCAGTATTTT. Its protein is CAISESGTAADTQYF.

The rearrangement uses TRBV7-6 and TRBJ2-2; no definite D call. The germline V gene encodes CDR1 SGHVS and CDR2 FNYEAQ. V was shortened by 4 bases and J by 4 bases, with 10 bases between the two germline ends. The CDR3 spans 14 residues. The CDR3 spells CASSSQSFTGELFF. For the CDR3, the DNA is TGTGCCAGCAGCTCCCAGTCCTTCACCGGGGAGCTGTTTTTT.

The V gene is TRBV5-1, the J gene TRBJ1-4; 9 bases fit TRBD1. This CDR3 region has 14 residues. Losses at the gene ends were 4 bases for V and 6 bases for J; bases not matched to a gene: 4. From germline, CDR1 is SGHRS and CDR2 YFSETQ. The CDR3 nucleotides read TGCGCCAGCAGCCACCGGGACAGGGATGAAAAACTGTTTTTT. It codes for CASSHRDRDEKLFF.

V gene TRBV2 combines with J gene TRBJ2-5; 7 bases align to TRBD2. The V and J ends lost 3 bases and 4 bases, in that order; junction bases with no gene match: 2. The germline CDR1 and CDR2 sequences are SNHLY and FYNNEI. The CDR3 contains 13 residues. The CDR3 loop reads CASSDSGVETQYF. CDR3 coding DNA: TGTGCCAGCAGTGACAGCGGGGTAGAGACCCAGTACTTC. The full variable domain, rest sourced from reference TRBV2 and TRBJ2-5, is EPEVTQTPSHQVTQMGQEVILRCVPISNHLYFYWYRQILGQKVEFLVSFYNNEISEKSEIFDDQFSVERPDGSNFTLKIRSTKLEDSAMYFCASSDSGVETQYFGPGTRLLVL.

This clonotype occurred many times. Here the CDR3 reads CASSPEGVVEQYF. DNA of the CDR3: TGTGCCAGCAGCCCGGAGGGGGTTGTCGAGCAGTACTTC. The V gene is TRBV3-1, the J gene TRBJ2-7; D may correspond to TRBD1 or TRBD2 (6 bases each). The CDR3 loop spans 13 amino acids. Germline V CDR1 and CDR2: LGHDT, YNNKEL (reference sequence). Trimming stripped 4 bases from V and 6 bases from J, with 13 bases between.

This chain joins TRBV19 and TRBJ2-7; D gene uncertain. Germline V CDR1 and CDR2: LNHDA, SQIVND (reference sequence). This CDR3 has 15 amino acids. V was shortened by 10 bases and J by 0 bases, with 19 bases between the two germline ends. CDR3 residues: CATLTWTESSYEQYF. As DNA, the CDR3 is TGTGCCACCCTTACCTGGACGGAGAGCTCCTACGAGCAGTACTTC. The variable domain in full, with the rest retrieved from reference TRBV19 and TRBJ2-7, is DGGITQSPKYLFRKEGQNVTLSCEQNLNHDAMYWYRQDPGQGLRLIYYSQIVNDFQKGDIAEGYSVSREKKESFPLTVTSAQKNPTAFYLCATLTWTESSYEQYFGPGTRLTVT.

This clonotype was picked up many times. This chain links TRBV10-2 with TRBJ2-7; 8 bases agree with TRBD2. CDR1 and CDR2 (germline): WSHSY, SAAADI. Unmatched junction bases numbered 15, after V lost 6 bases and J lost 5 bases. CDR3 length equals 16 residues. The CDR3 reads CASSYRKKRELDEQYF. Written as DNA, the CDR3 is TGCGCCAGCAGCTATAGAAAGAAGCGGGAGCTCGACGAGCAGTACTTC.

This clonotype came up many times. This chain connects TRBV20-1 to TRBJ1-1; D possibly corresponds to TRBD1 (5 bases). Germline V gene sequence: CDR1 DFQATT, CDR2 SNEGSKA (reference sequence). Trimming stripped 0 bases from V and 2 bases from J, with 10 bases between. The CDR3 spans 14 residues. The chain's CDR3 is CSARDQGLNTEAFF. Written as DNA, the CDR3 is TGCAGTGCTAGAGATCAGGGACTAAACACTGAAGCTTTCTTT.

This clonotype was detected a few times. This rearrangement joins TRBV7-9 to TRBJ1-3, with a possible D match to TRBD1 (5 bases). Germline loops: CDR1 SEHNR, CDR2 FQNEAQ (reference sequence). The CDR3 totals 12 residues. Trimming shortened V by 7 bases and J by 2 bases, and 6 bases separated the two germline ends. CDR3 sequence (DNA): TGTGCCAGCATGGGACCTGGAAACACCATATATTTT. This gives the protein CASMGPGNTIYF.

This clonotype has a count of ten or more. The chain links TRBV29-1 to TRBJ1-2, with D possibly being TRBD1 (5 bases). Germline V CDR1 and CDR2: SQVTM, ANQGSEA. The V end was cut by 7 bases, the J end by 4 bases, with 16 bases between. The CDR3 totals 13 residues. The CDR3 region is CSAGQGVGYGYTF. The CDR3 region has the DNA TGCAGCGCCGGGCAGGGCGTCGGCTATGGCTACACCTTC.

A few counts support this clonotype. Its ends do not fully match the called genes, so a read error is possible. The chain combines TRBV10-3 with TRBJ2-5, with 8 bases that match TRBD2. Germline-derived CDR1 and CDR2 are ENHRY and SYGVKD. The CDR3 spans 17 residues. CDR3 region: CATSEIGSSAGVETQCF. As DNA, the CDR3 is TGTGCCACCAGTGAAATTGGGTCATCAGCGGGAGTTGAGACCCAGTGCTTC.

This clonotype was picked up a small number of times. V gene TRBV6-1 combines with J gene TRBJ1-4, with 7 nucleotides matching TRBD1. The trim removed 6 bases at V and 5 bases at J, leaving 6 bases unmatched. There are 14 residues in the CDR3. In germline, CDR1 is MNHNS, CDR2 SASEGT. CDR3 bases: TGTGCCAGCAGCATGACAGGGAAAAATGAAAAACTGTTTTTT. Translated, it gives CASSMTGKNEKLFF.

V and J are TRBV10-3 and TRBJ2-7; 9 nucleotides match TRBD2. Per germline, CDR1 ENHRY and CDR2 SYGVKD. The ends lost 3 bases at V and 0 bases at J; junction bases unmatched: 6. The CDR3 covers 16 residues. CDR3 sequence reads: CAISEGLAGLSYEQYF. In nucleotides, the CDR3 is TGTGCCATCAGTGAAGGCCTAGCGGGACTCTCCTACGAGCAGTACTTC.

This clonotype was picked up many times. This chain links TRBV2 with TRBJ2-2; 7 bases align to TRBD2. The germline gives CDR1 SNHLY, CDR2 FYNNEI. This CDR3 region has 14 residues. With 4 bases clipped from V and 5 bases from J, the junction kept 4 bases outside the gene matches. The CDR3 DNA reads TGTGCCAGCAGTGGACTAGCAGAAACCGGGGAGCTGTTTTTT. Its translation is CASSGLAETGELFF.